The subject of this entry is one T cell receptor beta chain. CDR1 MDHEN and CDR2 SYDVKM come from the germline V gene. The CDR3 length is 13 residues. The trim removed 6 bases at V and 7 bases at J, leaving 6 bases unmatched. Only in-frame clones appear in the TCRdb table, and some are missing; sequencing was by immunoSEQ multiplex PCR. The sample records roughly 95,000 clones, around 88% being singletons. The data belong to a study of control samples from healthy donors and cancer patients. The chain is built from TRBV28 and TRBJ1-5, with 7 bases fitting TRBD1. Input material: blood. This receptor was obtained from a young man in good health. This CDR3 is CASRTGTEQPQHF. The CDR3 coding sequence is TGTGCCAGCAGGACAGGGACTGAGCAGCCCCAGCATTTT.